The source of this T cell receptor beta chain is a study of cytomegalovirus exposure and HLA in healthy donors. The CDR3 extends over 13 amino acids. V was pared by 5 bases and J by 10 bases, with 8 bases of the junction left unmatched. Germline lookup yields CDR1 MNHEY and CDR2 SMNVEV (reference sequence). The PCR ran on 60 Vbeta and 13 Jbeta primers. Clones were sequenced by immunoSEQ multiplex PCR, and TCRdb holds only the in-frame ones, with some missing. The repertoire holds approximately 220,000 clones, with roughly 83% as singletons. The receptor was isolated from a boy aged 2 to 9 in good health and CMV-seronegative. The chain carries TRBV27 and TRBJ2-1, with TRBD1 matching over 7 bases. Sequencing input: PBMCs. The CDR3 region is CASSPRTGGEQFF. CDR3 bases: TGTGCCAGCAGTCCAAGGACAGGCGGAGAGCAGTTCTTC.